Below are 8 T cell receptor beta chains sequenced from a single sample in a study of shared clonotypes between healthy human individuals. The repertoire was sequenced with immunoSEQ multiplex PCR; TCRdb's copy has only in-frame clones and lacks some. The sample contains roughly 1 million clones, roughly 80% of which appear only once. The sample comprised memory CD4+ T cells sorted from blood. Subset: CD45RA-negative fraction. The receptors were sampled from a man between 18 and 29 years old in good health.

V and J are TRBV5-5 and TRBJ1-1; no reliable D call. Per the germline V gene, CDR1 is SGHKS and CDR2 is YYEKEE (reference sequence). With 1 base removed from V and 1 base from J, the gap between germline ends came to 11 bases. This CDR3 contains 15 residues. The CDR3 sequence is CASSLFESSNTEAFF. CDR3 coding DNA: TGTGCCAGCAGCTTGTTTGAGAGTTCGAACACTGAAGCTTTCTTT. Supplemented by reference TRBV5-5 and TRBJ1-1, the full variable domain reads DAGVTQSPTHLIKTRGQQVTLRCSPISGHKSVSWYQQVLGQGPQFIFQYYEKEERGRGNFPDRFSARQFPNYSSELNVNALLLGDSALYLCASSLFESSNTEAFFGQGTRLTVV.

This rearrangement joins TRBV4-2 to TRBJ1-2; weak D call: TRBD1 (5 bases). Per the germline V gene, CDR1 is LGHNA and CDR2 is YNFKEQ. V was clipped by 0 bases and J by 9 bases, with 11 bases between them. This CDR3 is built from 13 residues. This CDR3 reads CASSQEQEGSYTF. The CDR3 DNA reads as TGTGCCAGCAGCCAAGAACAGGAGGGGAGCTACACCTTC.

Points on this clone: Because it lacks the conserved phenylalanine or tryptophan at the end, this CDR3 is likely a read error. The DNA is left out, because the CDR3 cannot be placed on it with certainty; the CDR3 is given as TCRdb lists it. The chain employs TRBV30 and TRBJ2-7. Germline V lookup: CDR1 GTSNPN, CDR2 SVGIG (reference sequence). The length of the CDR3 is 8 amino acids, counting both ends. This CDR3 is CAWTLPTI.

The chain combines TRBV6-1 with TRBJ1-2, with D perhaps matching TRBD1 (6 bases). The CDR3 is 13 amino acids. Germline lookup yields CDR1 MNHNS and CDR2 SASEGT. V was trimmed by 5 bases and J by 4 bases, leaving 11 bases between them. The CDR3 DNA follows: TGTGCCAGCAGTCTACAGGGCCGCTATGGCTACACCTTC. Residues: CASSLQGRYGYTF.

The chain recombines TRBV5-5 with TRBJ1-1; TRBD1 matches at 9 bases. This CDR3 contains 15 residues. V shed 5 bases and J 11 bases; nucleotides not matched to a gene: 16. Germline V lookup: CDR1 SGHKS, CDR2 YYEKEE (reference sequence). The CDR3 is CASSYTGTGQVRAFF. In DNA form, the CDR3 reads TGTGCCAGCAGTTATACCGGGACAGGGCAAGTTAGGGCTTTCTTT.

The chain carries TRBV7-9 and TRBJ1-1, with D maybe TRBD1 (5 bases). The V end was cut by 5 bases, the J end by 2 bases, with 18 bases between. The germline V gene has CDR1 SEHNR and CDR2 FQNEAQ (reference sequence). This CDR3 comprises 16 residues. The CDR3 protein is CASSPWGGGGNTEAFF. CDR3 nucleotide sequence: TGTGCCAGCAGCCCATGGGGCGGGGGTGGTAACACTGAAGCTTTCTTT.

This sequence joins TRBV4-1 and TRBJ2-6; the D is unclear. The V end was cut by 0 bases, the J end by 0 bases, with 18 bases between. The CDR3 length is 20 residues. Germline assignment: CDR1 MGHRA and CDR2 YSYEKL. In nucleotides, the CDR3 is TGCGCCAGCAGCCAAGATAGGAGTTCTGGGCAGTCCTCTGGGGCCAACGTCCTGACTTTC. Translating it yields CASSQDRSSGQSSGANVLTF.

V gene TRBV28 combines with J gene TRBJ1-5, with D possibly TRBD1 on 5 matching bases. The CDR3 extends over 15 amino acids. Trimming pared 5 bases from V and 5 bases from J, leaving 16 bases between. Germline CDR1 MDHEN, CDR2 SYDVKM. Here the CDR3 reads CASSSTGTYHQPQHF. CDR3 nucleotide sequence: TGTGCCAGCAGTAGCACCGGGACTTACCATCAGCCCCAGCATTTT.